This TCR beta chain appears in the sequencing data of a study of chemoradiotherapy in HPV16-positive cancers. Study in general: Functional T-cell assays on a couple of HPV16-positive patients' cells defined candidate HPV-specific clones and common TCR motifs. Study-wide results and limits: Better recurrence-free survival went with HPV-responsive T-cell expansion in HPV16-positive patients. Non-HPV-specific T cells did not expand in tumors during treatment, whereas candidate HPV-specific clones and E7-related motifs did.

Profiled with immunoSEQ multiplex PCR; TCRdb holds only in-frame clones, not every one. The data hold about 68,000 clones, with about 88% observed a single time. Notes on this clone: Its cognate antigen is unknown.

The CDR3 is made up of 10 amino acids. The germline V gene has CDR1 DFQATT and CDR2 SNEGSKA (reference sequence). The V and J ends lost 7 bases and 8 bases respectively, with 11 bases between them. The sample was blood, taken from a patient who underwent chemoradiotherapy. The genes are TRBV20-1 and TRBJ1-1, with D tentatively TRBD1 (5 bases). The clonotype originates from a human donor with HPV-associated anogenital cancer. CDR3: CSDGGVEAFF. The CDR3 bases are TGCAGTGACGGGGGAGTCGAAGCTTTCTTT.